This T cell receptor beta chain was observed in a study of cytomegalovirus exposure and HLA in healthy donors. A word on this clone: Its specificity is unknown.

Healthy people donating bone marrow made up the donors. Whereas donors were nominally healthy upon sampling, unrecorded immune exposures were probable. Study-level findings and limits: A further, later analysis showed that HLA-associated TCR beta chains (compared with equally common others) were more clonally expanded. Using a false discovery rate of 0.05, a later analysis showed that 15,000 to 20,000 TCR beta sequences were associated with HLA alleles.

The CDR3 is 13 amino acids. Losses at the gene ends were 7 bases for V and 12 bases for J; bases not matched to a gene: 12. Germline CDR1 and CDR2: SEHNR and FQNEAQ (reference sequence). The PCR made use of 60 Vbeta and 13 Jbeta primers. TCRdb's copy holds only in-frame clones and misses some; the assay was immunoSEQ multiplex PCR. Among roughly 130,000 clones listed, roughly 70% were seen once. The sequenced material came from PBMCs. J is TRBJ2-1 and V is TRBV7-9, with 7 nucleotides matching TRBD2. This clonotype was obtained from a man aged 40-49 years in good health and CMV-seropositive. The CDR3 here is CASTKRAGDGQFF. CDR3 bases: TGTGCCAGCACTAAACGGGCGGGAGATGGGCAGTTCTTC.